These T cell receptor beta chains were read from a single sample in a study of OX40 agonist ivuxolimab in advanced cancers. The method was immunoSEQ multiplex PCR; TCRdb's version includes in-frame clones alone and lacks a portion of them. The repertoire includes roughly 50,000 clones, about 86% of them detected once, and around 1% sits in the top ten. The sample here was CD4+ or CD8+ T cells sorted from blood, taken in a trial of the OX40 agonist ivuxolimab. These TCRs come from an adult with an advanced solid tumor such as melanoma, head and neck, liver or kidney cancer. CDR3s leave out the opening cysteine and the closing phenylalanine or tryptophan. Part of the rows lack a size; the others show once, few, many or a class for expanded clones.

cdr3_length: 14
j_call: TRBJ1-3
v_call: TRBV21-1
clone_size: NA
cdr3_aa: ASSSRDRLSGNTIY

cdr3_length: 13
j_call: TRBJ2-4
v_call: TRBV7-9
clone_size: NA
cdr3_aa: ASSPGGEAKNIQY

cdr3_length: 12
j_call: TRBJ2-5
v_call: TRBV12-5
clone_size: NA
cdr3_aa: ASGPARGAETQY

cdr3_length: 13
j_call: TRBJ2-5
v_call: TRBV11-2
clone_size: NA
cdr3_aa: ASSPVGQVQETQY

cdr3_length: 16
j_call: TRBJ1-5
v_call: TRBV12-5
clone_size: NA
cdr3_aa: ASETPGQVRYSNQPQH

cdr3_length: 13
j_call: TRBJ2-3
v_call: TRBV30
clone_size: NA
cdr3_aa: AWRPLAGGTDTQY

cdr3_length: 13
j_call: TRBJ1-2
v_call: TRBV27
clone_size: NA
cdr3_aa: ASRYTGTGGDGYT

cdr3_length: 12
j_call: TRBJ2-1
v_call: TRBV14
clone_size: NA
cdr3_aa: ASSPDRGHNEQF

cdr3_length: 13
j_call: TRBJ2-3
v_call: TRBV27
clone_size: few
cdr3_aa: ASSEGRSGKDTQY

cdr3_length: 13
j_call: TRBJ2-7
v_call: TRBV4-1
clone_size: NA
cdr3_aa: ASSQAETGTYEQY

cdr3_length: 12
j_call: TRBJ2-7
v_call: TRBV18
clone_size: NA
cdr3_aa: ASSPHGDAYEQY

cdr3_length: 12
j_call: TRBJ1-2
v_call: TRBV5-1
clone_size: NA
cdr3_aa: ASSLGGGLDGYT

cdr3_length: 14
j_call: TRBJ2-3
v_call: TRBV18
clone_size: NA
cdr3_aa: ASSRRTGQSTDTQY

cdr3_length: 15
j_call: TRBJ1-1
v_call: TRBV5-4
clone_size: NA
cdr3_aa: ASSAIPGQGLNTEAF

cdr3_length: 12
j_call: TRBJ2-3
v_call: TRBV30
clone_size: NA
cdr3_aa: AGQRNLGTDTQY

cdr3_length: 13
j_call: TRBJ2-1
v_call: TRBV7-2
clone_size: few
cdr3_aa: ASSLFRALHNEQF

cdr3_length: 14
j_call: TRBJ1-5
v_call: TRBV19
clone_size: NA
cdr3_aa: ASSKGLLHSNQPQH

cdr3_length: 14
j_call: TRBJ2-3
v_call: TRBV19
clone_size: NA
cdr3_aa: ASSIGVTGRADTQY

cdr3_length: 13
j_call: TRBJ1-2
v_call: TRBV7-8
clone_size: once
cdr3_aa: ASSLAVRLNYGYT

cdr3_length: 12
j_call: TRBJ2-7
v_call: TRBV9
clone_size: few
cdr3_aa: ASTPGEVIYEQY

cdr3_length: 12
j_call: TRBJ2-5
v_call: TRBV6-5
clone_size: NA
cdr3_aa: ASSYFVGQETQY

cdr3_length: 12
j_call: TRBJ2-2
v_call: TRBV18
clone_size: NA
cdr3_aa: ASSPGQVTGELF

cdr3_length: 13
j_call: TRBJ2-2
v_call: TRBV19
clone_size: NA
cdr3_aa: ASSMREANTGELF

cdr3_length: 13
j_call: TRBJ2-3
v_call: TRBV7-7
clone_size: NA
cdr3_aa: ASSLGTGYTDTQY

cdr3_length: 18
j_call: TRBJ1-2
v_call: TRBV2
clone_size: NA
cdr3_aa: ASSETGTGGWITPGYGYT

cdr3_length: 12
j_call: TRBJ1-1
v_call: TRBV7-3
clone_size: NA
cdr3_aa: ASSPGTANTEAF